This T cell receptor beta chain emerged from a study of T cell responses to AZD1222 COVID-19 vaccine. General study points: Sampled repertoires all dated from after the peak T cell response. There were mostly white British donors and more females than males, and clonal diversity was possibly underestimated. The breadth and depth of Spike-specific TCRs increased once two AZD1222 doses had been given.

Method: immunoSEQ multiplex PCR; TCRdb's copy keeps in-frame clones and lacks some. The data show tens of thousands of clones, approximately 89% seen once. CDR3 size: 14 residues. V shed 4 bases and J shed 14 bases, with 18 bases lying between them. The germline V gene has CDR1 SEHNR and CDR2 FQNEAQ (reference sequence). Comment on this clone: Its antigen remains unidentified.

Second-dose intervals of approximately 4 or approximately 12 weeks were pooled. Sequencing used peripheral blood, obtained 28 days after the second AZD1222 dose. The chain links TRBV7-9 to TRBJ1-6; possible D gene TRBD1, 5 bases. The clonotype comes from an adult who received the AZD1222 COVID-19 vaccine. The CDR3 region has the DNA TGTGCCAGCAGCTCCCGGGACGGGGCATACACCCTCCACTTT. Its translation is CASSSRDGAYTLHF.